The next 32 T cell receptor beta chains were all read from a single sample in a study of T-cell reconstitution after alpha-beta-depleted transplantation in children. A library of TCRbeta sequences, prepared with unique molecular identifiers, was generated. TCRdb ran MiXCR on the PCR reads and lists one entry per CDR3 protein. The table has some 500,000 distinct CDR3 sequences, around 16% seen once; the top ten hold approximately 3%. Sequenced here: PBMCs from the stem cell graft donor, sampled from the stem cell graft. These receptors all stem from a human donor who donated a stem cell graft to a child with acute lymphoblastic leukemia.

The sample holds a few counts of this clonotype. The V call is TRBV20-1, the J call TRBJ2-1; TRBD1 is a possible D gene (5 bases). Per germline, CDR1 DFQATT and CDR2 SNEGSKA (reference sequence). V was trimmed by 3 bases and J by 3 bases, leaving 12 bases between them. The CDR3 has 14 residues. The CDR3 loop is CSASSAGYYNEQFF. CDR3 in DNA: TGCAGTGCTAGTTCGGCAGGGTACTACAATGAGCAGTTCTTC.

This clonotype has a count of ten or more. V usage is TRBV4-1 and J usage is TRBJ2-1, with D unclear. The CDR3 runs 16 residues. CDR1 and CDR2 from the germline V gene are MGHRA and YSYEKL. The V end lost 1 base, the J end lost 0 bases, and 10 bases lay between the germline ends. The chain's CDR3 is CASSQVDLISYNEQFF. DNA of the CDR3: TGCGCCAGCAGCCAAGTAGACCTCATCTCCTACAATGAGCAGTTCTTC.

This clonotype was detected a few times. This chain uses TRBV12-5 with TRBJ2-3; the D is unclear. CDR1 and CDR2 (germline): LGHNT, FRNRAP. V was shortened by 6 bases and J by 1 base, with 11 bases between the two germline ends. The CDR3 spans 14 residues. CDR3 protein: CASGTESRTDTQYF. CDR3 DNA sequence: TGTGCTAGTGGAACGGAGTCCCGCACAGATACGCAGTATTTT.

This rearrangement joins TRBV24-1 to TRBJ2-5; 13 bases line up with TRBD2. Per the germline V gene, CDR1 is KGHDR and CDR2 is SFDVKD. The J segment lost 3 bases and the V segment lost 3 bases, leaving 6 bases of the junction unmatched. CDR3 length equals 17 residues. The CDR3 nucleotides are TGTGCCACCAGTGATCCCGGACTAGCGGGGGCCGAAGAGACCCAGTACTTC. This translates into CATSDPGLAGAEETQYF.

This chain's CDR3 is CASSIPGLPEPQHF. In DNA, the CDR3 is TGTGCCAGTAGTATACCGGGGCTACCGGAGCCCCAGCATTTT. The V call is TRBV19, the J call TRBJ1-5, with D perhaps TRBD1 (5 bases). Germline V gene sequence: CDR1 LNHDA, CDR2 SQIVND (reference sequence). The CDR3 contains 14 residues. V dropped 2 bases and J dropped 8 bases, with 13 bases sitting between them.

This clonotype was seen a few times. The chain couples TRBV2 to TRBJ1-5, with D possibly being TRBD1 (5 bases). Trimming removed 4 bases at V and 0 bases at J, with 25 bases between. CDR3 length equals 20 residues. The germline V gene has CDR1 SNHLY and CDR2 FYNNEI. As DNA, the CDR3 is TGTGCCAGCAGTGTCCCAGGAAGTGACAGTACCTTCCTTAGCAATCAGCCCCAGCATTTT. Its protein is CASSVPGSDSTFLSNQPQHF.

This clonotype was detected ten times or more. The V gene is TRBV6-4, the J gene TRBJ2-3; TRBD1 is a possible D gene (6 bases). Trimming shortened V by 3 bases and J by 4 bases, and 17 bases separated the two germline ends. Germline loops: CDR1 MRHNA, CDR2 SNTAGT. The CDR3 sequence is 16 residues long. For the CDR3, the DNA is TGTGCCAGCAGTGAAGGGCCGACGTCAGGGGCAGATACGCAGTATTTT. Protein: CASSEGPTSGADTQYF.

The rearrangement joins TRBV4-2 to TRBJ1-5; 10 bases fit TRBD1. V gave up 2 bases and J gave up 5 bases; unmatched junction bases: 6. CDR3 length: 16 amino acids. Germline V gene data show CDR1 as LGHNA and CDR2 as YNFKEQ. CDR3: CASSQTRQGADQPQHF. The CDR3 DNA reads TGTGCCAGCAGCCAAACGAGACAGGGGGCGGATCAGCCCCAGCATTTT.

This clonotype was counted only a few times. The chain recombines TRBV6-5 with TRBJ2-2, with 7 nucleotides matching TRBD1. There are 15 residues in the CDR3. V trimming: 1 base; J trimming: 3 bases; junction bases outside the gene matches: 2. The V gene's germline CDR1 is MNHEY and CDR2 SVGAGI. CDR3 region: CASSYFGTDTGELFF. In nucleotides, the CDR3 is TGTGCCAGCAGTTACTTCGGGACAGACACCGGGGAGCTGTTTTTT.

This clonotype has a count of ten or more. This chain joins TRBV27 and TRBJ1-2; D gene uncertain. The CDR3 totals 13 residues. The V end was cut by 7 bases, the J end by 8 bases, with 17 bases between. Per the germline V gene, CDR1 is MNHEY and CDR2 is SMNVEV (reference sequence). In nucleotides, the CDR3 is TGTGCCAGCAAAAGAACAGACCGTGGAGGCTACACCTTC. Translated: CASKRTDRGGYTF.

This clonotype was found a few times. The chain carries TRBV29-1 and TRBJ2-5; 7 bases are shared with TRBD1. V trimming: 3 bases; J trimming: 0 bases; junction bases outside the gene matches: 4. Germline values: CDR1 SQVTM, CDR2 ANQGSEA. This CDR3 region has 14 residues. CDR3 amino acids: CSVDRGGNQETQYF. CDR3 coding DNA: TGCAGCGTTGATAGAGGGGGCAACCAAGAGACCCAGTACTTC.

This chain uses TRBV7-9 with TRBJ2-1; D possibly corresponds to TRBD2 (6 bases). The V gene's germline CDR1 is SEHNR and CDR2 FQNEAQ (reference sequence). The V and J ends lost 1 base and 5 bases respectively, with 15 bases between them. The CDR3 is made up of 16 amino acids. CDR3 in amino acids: CASSLVAGLVDNEQFF. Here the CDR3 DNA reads TGTGCCAGCAGCTTAGTTGCGGGACTCGTAGACAATGAGCAGTTCTTC.

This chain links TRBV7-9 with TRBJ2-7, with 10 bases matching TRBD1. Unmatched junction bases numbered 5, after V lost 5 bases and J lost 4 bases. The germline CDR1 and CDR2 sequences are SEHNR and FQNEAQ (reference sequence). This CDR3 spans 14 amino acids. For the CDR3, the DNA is TGTGCCAGCAGCCCCTGGGACAGGGGATACGAGCAGTACTTC. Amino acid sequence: CASSPWDRGYEQYF.

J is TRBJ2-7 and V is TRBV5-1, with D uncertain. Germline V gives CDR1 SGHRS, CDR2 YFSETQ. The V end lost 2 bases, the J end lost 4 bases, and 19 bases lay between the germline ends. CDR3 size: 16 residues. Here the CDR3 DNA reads TGCGCCAGCAGCTTAAGGTCGCCCCGCTTTCAATACGAGCAGTACTTC. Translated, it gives CASSLRSPRFQYEQYF. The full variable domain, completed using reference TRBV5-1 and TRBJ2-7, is KAGVTQTPRYLIKTRGQQVTLSCSPISGHRSVSWYQQTPGQGLQFLFEYFSETQRNKGNFPGRFSGRQFSNSRSEMNVSTLELGDSALYLCASSLRSPRFQYEQYFGPGTRLTVT.

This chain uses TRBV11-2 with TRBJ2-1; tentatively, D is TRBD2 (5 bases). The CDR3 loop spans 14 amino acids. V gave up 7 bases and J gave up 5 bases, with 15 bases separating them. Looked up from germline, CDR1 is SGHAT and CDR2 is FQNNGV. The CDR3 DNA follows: TGTGCCAGCAAATGGGCCGGGGTAGACAATGAGCAGTTCTTC. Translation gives CASKWAGVDNEQFF.

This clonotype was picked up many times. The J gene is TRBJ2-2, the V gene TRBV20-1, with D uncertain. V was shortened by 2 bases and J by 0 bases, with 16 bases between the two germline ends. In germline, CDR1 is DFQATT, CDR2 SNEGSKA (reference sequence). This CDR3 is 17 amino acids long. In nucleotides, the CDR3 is TGCAGTGCTAGATCCCTCGATGTGGGATCGAACACCGGGGAGCTGTTTTTT. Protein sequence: CSARSLDVGSNTGELFF.

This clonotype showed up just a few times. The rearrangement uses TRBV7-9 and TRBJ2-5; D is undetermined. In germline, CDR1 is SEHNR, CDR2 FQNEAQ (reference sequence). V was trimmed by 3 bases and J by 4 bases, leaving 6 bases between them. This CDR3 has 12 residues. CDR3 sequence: CASSFTLETQYF. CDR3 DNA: TGTGCCAGCAGCTTCACGCTAGAGACCCAGTACTTC.

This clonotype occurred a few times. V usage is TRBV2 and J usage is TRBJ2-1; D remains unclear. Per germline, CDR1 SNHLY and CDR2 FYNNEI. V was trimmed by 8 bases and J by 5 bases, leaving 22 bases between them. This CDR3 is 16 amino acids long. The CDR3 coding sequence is TGTGCCAGCCGTAATTCTTACGGCCCCGTGGACAATGAGCAGTTCTTC. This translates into CASRNSYGPVDNEQFF. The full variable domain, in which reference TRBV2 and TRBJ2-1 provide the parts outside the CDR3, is EPEVTQTPSHQVTQMGQEVILRCVPISNHLYFYWYRQILGQKVEFLVSFYNNEISEKSEIFDDQFSVERPDGSNFTLKIRSTKLEDSAMYFCASRNSYGPVDNEQFFGPGTRLTVL.

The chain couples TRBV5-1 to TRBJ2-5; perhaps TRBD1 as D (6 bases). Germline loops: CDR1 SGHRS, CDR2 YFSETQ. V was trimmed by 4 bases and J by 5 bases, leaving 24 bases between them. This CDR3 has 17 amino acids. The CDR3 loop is CASSPNQGQRWWETQYF. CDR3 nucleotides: TGCGCCAGCAGCCCCAACCAGGGACAAAGATGGTGGGAGACCCAGTACTTC.

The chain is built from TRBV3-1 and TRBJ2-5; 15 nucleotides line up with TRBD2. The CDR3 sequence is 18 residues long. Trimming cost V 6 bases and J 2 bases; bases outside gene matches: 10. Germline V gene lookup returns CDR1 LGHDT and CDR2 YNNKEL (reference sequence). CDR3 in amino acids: CASSLGLAGGGLQETQYF. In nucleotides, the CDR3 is TGTGCCAGCAGTTTAGGACTAGCGGGAGGGGGCCTTCAAGAGACCCAGTACTTC.

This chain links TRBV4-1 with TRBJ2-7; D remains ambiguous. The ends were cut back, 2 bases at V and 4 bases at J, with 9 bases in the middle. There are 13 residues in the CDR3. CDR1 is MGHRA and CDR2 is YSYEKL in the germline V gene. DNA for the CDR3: TGCGCCAGCAGCCAAATAGACGGGTACGAGCAGTACTTC. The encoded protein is CASSQIDGYEQYF.

CDR3 in amino acids: CAINPGQGTNEQYF. The CDR3 nucleotides are TGTGCCATCAACCCGGGACAGGGTACAAACGAGCAGTACTTC. V usage is TRBV10-3 and J usage is TRBJ2-7; TRBD1 matches at 9 bases. Germline values: CDR1 ENHRY, CDR2 SYGVKD. The CDR3 is 14 amino acids. J gave up 5 bases and V 7 bases, and 9 bases lay outside the gene matches.

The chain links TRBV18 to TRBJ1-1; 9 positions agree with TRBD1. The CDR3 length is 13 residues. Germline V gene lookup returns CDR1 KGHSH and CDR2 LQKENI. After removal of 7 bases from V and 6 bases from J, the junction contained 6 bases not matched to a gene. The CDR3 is CASFRGQGAEAFF. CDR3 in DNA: TGTGCCAGCTTCCGGGGACAGGGCGCTGAAGCTTTCTTT.

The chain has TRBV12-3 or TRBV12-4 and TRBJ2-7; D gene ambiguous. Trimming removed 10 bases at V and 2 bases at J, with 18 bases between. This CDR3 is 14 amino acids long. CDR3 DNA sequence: TGTGCCATCGCCCAAAATCTAGAGCCCTACGAGCAGTACTTC. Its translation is CAIAQNLEPYEQYF.

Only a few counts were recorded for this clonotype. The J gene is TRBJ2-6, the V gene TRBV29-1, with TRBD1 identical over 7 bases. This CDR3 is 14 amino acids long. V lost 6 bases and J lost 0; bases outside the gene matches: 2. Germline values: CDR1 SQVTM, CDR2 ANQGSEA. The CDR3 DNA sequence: TGCAGCGTGGCAGGGGGCTCTGGGGCCAACGTCCTGACTTTC. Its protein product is CSVAGGSGANVLTF.

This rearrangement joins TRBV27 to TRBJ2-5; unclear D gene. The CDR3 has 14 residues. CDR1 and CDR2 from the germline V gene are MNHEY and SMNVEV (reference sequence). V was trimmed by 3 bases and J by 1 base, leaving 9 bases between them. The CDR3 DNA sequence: TGTGCCAGCAGTTTTGCCGGTCCCCAAGAGACCCAGTACTTC. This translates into CASSFAGPQETQYF.

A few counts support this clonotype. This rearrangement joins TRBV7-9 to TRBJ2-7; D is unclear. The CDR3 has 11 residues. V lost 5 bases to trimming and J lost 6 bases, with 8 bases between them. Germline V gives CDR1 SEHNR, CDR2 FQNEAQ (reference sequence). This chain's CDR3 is CASSPSTEQYF. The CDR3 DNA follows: TGTGCCAGCAGCCCATCCACCGAGCAGTACTTC.

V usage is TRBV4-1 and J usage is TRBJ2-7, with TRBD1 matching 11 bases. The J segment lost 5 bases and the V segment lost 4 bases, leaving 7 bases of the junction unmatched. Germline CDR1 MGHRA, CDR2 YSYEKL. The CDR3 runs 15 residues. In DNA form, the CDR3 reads TGCGCCAGCAGCCTACGGACAGGGGGCCAGGACGAGCAGTACTTC. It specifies CASSLRTGGQDEQYF.

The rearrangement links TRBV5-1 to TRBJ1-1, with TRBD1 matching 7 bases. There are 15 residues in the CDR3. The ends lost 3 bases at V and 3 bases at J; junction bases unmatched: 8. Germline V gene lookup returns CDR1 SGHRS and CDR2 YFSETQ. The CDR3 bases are TGCGCCAGCAGCTACGCCGGGACAGCCTACACTGAAGCTTTCTTT. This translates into CASSYAGTAYTEAFF.

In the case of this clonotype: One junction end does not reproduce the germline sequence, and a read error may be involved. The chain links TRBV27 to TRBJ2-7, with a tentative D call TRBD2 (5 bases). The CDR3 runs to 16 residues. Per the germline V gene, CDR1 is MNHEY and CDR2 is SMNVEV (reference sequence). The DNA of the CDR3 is TGTGCCAGCAGTTTATCCGCTAGCCAGAGCTCCTCCGAGCAGTACTTC. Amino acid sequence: CASSLSASQSSSEQYF.

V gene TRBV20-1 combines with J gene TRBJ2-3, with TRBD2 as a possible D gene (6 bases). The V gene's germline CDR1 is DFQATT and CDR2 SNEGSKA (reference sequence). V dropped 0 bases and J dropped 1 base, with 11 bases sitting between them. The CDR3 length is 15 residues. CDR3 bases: TGCAGTGCTAGAGATTTGGCTAGCGGCACAGATACGCAGTATTTT. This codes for CSARDLASGTDTQYF.

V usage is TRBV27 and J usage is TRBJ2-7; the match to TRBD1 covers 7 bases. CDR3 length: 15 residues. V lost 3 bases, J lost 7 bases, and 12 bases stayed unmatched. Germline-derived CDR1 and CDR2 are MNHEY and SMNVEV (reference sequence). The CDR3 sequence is CASSLRGQFLGEQYF. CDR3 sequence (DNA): TGTGCCAGCAGTTTGAGGGGACAGTTTTTGGGGGAGCAGTACTTC.